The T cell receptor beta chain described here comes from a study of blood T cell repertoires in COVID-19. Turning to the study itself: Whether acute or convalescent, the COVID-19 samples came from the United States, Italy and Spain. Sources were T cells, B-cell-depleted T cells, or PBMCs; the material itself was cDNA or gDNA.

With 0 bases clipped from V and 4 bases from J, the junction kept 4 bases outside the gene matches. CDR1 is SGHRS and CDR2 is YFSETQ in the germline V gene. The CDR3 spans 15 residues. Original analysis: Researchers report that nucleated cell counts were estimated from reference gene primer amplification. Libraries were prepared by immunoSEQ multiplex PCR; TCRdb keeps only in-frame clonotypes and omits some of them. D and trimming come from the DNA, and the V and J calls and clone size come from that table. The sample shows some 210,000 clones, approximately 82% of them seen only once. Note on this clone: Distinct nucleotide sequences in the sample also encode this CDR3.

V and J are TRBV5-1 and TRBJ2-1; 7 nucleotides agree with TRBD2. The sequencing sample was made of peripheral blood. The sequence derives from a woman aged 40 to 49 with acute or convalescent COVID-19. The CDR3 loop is CASSLDSGGYNEQFF. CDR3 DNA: TGCGCCAGCAGCTTGGACTCCGGGGGGTACAATGAGCAGTTCTTC.